The 22 T cell receptor beta chains presented below share a single source sample, sequenced in a study of blood T cell repertoires in COVID-19. The assay was immunoSEQ multiplex PCR, and TCRdb's table has in-frame clones only and misses some. Of about 190,000 clones in the sample, about four fifths are singletons; the top ten hold 6.9%. Sequenced: peripheral blood. The receptors here all came from a man aged 60 to 75 with acute or convalescent COVID-19.

This chain links TRBV2 with TRBJ1-6, with 8 bases identical to TRBD1. CDR3 size: 14 residues. CDR1 is SNHLY, CDR2 FYNNEI, per germline. V lost 2 bases to trimming and J lost 7 bases; unmatched junction nucleotides: 1. The CDR3 region is CASSERDRNSPLHF. CDR3 DNA: TGTGCCAGCAGTGAAAGGGACAGGAATTCACCCCTCCACTTT.

The chain employs TRBV24-1 and TRBJ2-1; TRBD2 matches at 9 bases. CDR1 and CDR2 (germline): KGHDR, SFDVKD. This CDR3 has 20 residues. V was clipped by 0 bases and J by 0 bases; unmatched bases: 11. This CDR3 is CATSDLTHSGRGSSYNEQFF. In DNA, the CDR3 is TGTGCCACCAGTGATTTGACCCATAGCGGGAGAGGTAGCTCCTACAATGAGCAGTTCTTC.

This clone turned up a few times. The chain uses TRBV29-1 and TRBJ1-1; maybe TRBD1 (6 bases). Germline CDR1 and CDR2: SQVTM and ANQGSEA. The CDR3 length is 13 residues. V lost 6 bases, J lost 1 base, and 12 bases lay in between. Here the CDR3 DNA reads TGCAGCGTACGATTAGGGGGGAACACTGAAGCTTTCTTT. Protein product: CSVRLGGNTEAFF.

V is TRBV15 and J is TRBJ2-7; 11 nucleotides match TRBD2. The CDR3 runs to 19 residues. Germline V gives CDR1 LNHNV, CDR2 YYDKDF (reference sequence). V was clipped by 0 bases and J by 3 bases; unmatched bases: 13. CDR3 in DNA: TGTGCCACCAGCAGAGATCTCTCTCCTATAGCGGGAGGGAACTACGAGCAGTACTTC. Its translation: CATSRDLSPIAGGNYEQYF.

The V gene is TRBV10-2, the J gene TRBJ2-5; 7 positions match TRBD1. Unmatched junction bases numbered 4, after V lost 2 bases and J lost 1 base. The CDR3 covers 15 residues. The germline V gene encodes CDR1 WSHSY and CDR2 SAAADI. The CDR3 DNA reads as TGCGCCAGCAGTGAGCCTGGACAGGCCCAAGAGACCCAGTACTTC. Encoded protein: CASSEPGQAQETQYF.

The rearrangement uses TRBV18 and TRBJ2-2; no clear D gene. This CDR3 is built from 13 residues. Trimming took 3 bases from V and 1 from J, leaving 3 bases between them. CDR1 is KGHSH and CDR2 is LQKENI in the germline V gene. In DNA form, the CDR3 reads TGTGCCAGCTCACCCCAGAACACCGGGGAGCTGTTTTTT. Its protein product is CASSPQNTGELFF.

This clone was found a few times. This sequence joins TRBV18 and TRBJ2-2; tentative D call: TRBD2 (5 bases). CDR1 and CDR2 (germline): KGHSH, LQKENI. The germline V and J ends were trimmed by 3 bases and 5 bases, with 13 bases remaining between them. The CDR3 totals 15 residues. CDR3 amino acids: CASSPNSVKTGELFF. CDR3 coding DNA: TGTGCCAGCTCACCCAATAGCGTGAAAACCGGGGAGCTGTTTTTT.

The chain has TRBV24-1 and TRBJ2-1, with a weak D call TRBD2 (6 bases). The CDR3 spans 18 residues. Trimming removed 9 bases from V and 6 bases from J, with 29 bases in between. Germline assignment: CDR1 KGHDR and CDR2 SFDVKD. The CDR3 sequence is CATSLGAGGPHLSNEQFF. As DNA, the CDR3 is TGTGCCACCTCCCTTGGAGCGGGCGGGCCCCACCTCTCCAATGAGCAGTTCTTC.

The gene calls are TRBV19 and TRBJ1-5, with 12 bases matching TRBD1. Germline values: CDR1 LNHDA, CDR2 SQIVND (reference sequence). V lost 7 bases, J lost 6 bases, and 10 bases stayed unmatched. This CDR3 is built from 16 residues. This CDR3 reads CASTTWGTGGLQPQHF. CDR3 bases: TGTGCCAGTACCACTTGGGGGACAGGGGGCCTTCAGCCCCAGCATTTT.

The V and J genes are TRBV5-1 and TRBJ2-1; weak D call: TRBD2 (6 bases). V dropped 4 bases and J dropped 4 bases, with 18 bases sitting between them. Per germline, CDR1 SGHRS and CDR2 YFSETQ. The CDR3 runs to 16 residues. The CDR3 loop is CASSPGVDWVYNEQFF. CDR3 nucleotides: TGCGCCAGCAGCCCGGGGGTGGATTGGGTGTACAATGAGCAGTTCTTC.

This chain joins TRBV6-5 and TRBJ2-3, with TRBD2 identical over 7 bases. The CDR3 covers 11 residues. J lost 12 bases, V lost 2 bases, and 2 bases had no gene match. Germline-derived CDR1 and CDR2 are MNHEY and SVGAGI. This CDR3 reads CASSYGREQYF. CDR3 bases: TGTGCCAGCAGTTACGGGAGGGAACAGTATTTT.

To note about this clone: Other DNA variants within this sample encode the same CDR3. V gene TRBV12-3 or TRBV12-4 combines with J gene TRBJ1-2; D possibly corresponds to TRBD1 (5 bases). This CDR3 has 12 amino acids. The V end was cut by 8 bases, the J end by 8 bases, with 15 bases between. The CDR3 coding sequence is TGTGCCAGCCTGGCTCCGGGGGGGGGCTACACCTTC. This gives the protein CASLAPGGGYTF.

The genes are TRBV6-5 and TRBJ1-5; TRBD1 agrees at 8 bases. The length of the CDR3 is 15 residues. Germline trimming cut 0 bases from V and 7 bases from J; bases unmatched to any gene: 5. Germline-derived CDR1 and CDR2 are MNHEY and SVGAGI. The CDR3 protein is CASSYSLTGAQPQHF. In DNA form, the CDR3 reads TGTGCCAGCAGTTACTCTTTGACAGGGGCACAGCCCCAGCATTTT.

The chain is built from TRBV7-2 and TRBJ1-6; TRBD1 matches 7 bases. The CDR3 consists of 16 residues. Looked up from germline, CDR1 is SGHTA and CDR2 is FQGNSA. With 6 bases clipped from V and 6 bases from J, the junction kept 11 bases outside the gene matches. CDR3 DNA sequence: TGTGCCAGCAGTTTCACCACGGACAGGCCTAATTCACCCCTCCACTTT. Amino acid sequence: CASSFTTDRPNSPLHF.

The rearrangement joins TRBV29-1 to TRBJ1-4, with TRBD1 matching 8 bases. Germline V gene sequence: CDR1 SQVTM, CDR2 ANQGSEA. The CDR3 loop spans 13 amino acids. The V and J ends lost 7 bases and 4 bases, in that order; junction bases with no gene match: 5. CDR3 DNA: TGCAGCGCCCGGGACAGGTTTAATGAAAAACTGTTTTTT. Translated: CSARDRFNEKLFF. The full variable domain, completed using reference TRBV29-1 and TRBJ1-4, is SAVISQKPSRDICQRGTSLTIQCQVDSQVTMMFWYRQQPGQSLTLIATANQGSEATYESGFVIDKFPISRPNLTFSTLTVSNMSPEDSSIYLCSARDRFNEKLFFGSGTQLSVL.

V usage is TRBV6-5 and J usage is TRBJ2-7; D may be TRBD1 (6 bases). CDR1 and CDR2 (germline): MNHEY, SVGAGI. Trimming pared 6 bases from V and 6 bases from J, leaving 15 bases between. This CDR3 region has 13 residues. This chain's CDR3 is CASRVMAGAEQYF. The DNA of the CDR3 is TGTGCCAGCAGAGTTATGGCAGGGGCCGAGCAGTACTTC.

This rearrangement joins TRBV6-2 or TRBV6-3 to TRBJ2-1; 11 bases agree with TRBD2. Unmatched junction bases numbered 8, after V lost 6 bases and J lost 7 bases. Germline loops: CDR1 MNHEY, CDR2 SVGEGT. The CDR3 totals 15 residues. CDR3 loop: CASSLLAGGKNEQFF. As DNA, the CDR3 is TGTGCCAGCAGCCTTCTAGCGGGGGGTAAGAATGAGCAGTTCTTC.

The chain combines TRBV7-8 with TRBJ2-3, with D possibly matching TRBD2 (6 bases). Germline-derived CDR1 and CDR2 are SGHVS and FQNEAQ. The CDR3 covers 15 residues. V dropped 3 bases and J dropped 1 base, with 11 bases sitting between them. The CDR3 coding sequence is TGTGCCAGCAGCTTGGGGAGGTGGGGCACAGATACGCAGTATTTT. Residues: CASSLGRWGTDTQYF.

J is TRBJ1-1 and V is TRBV6-2 or TRBV6-3; the match to TRBD1 covers 7 bases. The CDR3 is 16 residues long. CDR1 and CDR2 (germline): MNHEY, SVGEGT. The V gene end was trimmed by 4 bases and the J gene end by 1 base; junction bases not matched to a gene: 9. As DNA, the CDR3 is TGTGCCAGCAGTTCAACCTTGACAGGGCCGAACACTGAAGCTTTCTTT. Amino acid sequence: CASSSTLTGPNTEAFF.

This sequence joins TRBV4-1 and TRBJ2-1, with 8 bases lining up with TRBD2. V lost 10 bases, J lost 2 bases, and 10 bases stayed unmatched. This CDR3 has 15 residues. Germline V gene sequence: CDR1 MGHRA, CDR2 YSYEKL. This CDR3 is CATSKLAVTYNEQFF. CDR3 nucleotides: TGCGCCACCTCCAAACTAGCGGTAACCTACAATGAGCAGTTCTTC.

The chain is built from TRBV4-1 and TRBJ2-7, with D maybe TRBD1 (6 bases). Deletions cut 1 base from V and 0 bases from J, with 10 bases between. The CDR3 spans 15 residues. The germline gives CDR1 MGHRA, CDR2 YSYEKL. CDR3 loop: CASSQVDRSSYEQYF. For the CDR3, the DNA is TGCGCCAGCAGCCAAGTAGACAGGAGCTCCTACGAGCAGTACTTC.

J is TRBJ2-3 and V is TRBV9; D unresolved. Trimming pared 0 bases from V and 3 bases from J, leaving 11 bases between. The CDR3 loop spans 15 amino acids. Germline values: CDR1 SGDLS, CDR2 YYNGEE. The CDR3, as DNA: TGTGCCAGCAGCGTAGCCCCCGTAGATACAGATACGCAGTATTTT. It codes for CASSVAPVDTDTQYF.